This T cell receptor beta chain was sequenced in a study of T cells in Graves' hyperthyroidism and ophthalmopathy (dated by TCRdb to between 2018 and 2021). With respect to the entire study: Peripheral blood samples were taken at the time of initial diagnosis, prior to any treatment. To identify distinguishing TCR V-J signatures, a discovery cohort of about a hundred patients was used, comprising 43 with Graves' ophthalmopathy and around 60 with stable Graves' hyperthyroidism. An independent validation cohort of under 20 hyperthyroidism patients and approximately 16 patients who later progressed to ophthalmopathy tested prospective prediction of ophthalmopathy. For training and testing, the approximately 97 patients in the discovery cohort were randomly divided in a 7:3 ratio. Thyroid tissue and blood T-cell repertoires from about six Graves' hyperthyroidism patients were also compared in the study. After sampling, hyperthyroidism patients received methimazole starting at 30 mg daily, and ophthalmopathy patients received high-dose intravenous methylprednisolone. The paper reports TCR Vbeta CDR3 sequencing of some 140 peripheral blood samples: around 45 ophthalmopathy, 70 to 85 hyperthyroidism and 17 progressor patients. Overall study outcomes, separate from this receptor: A 13 V-J signature model separated ophthalmopathy from stable hyperthyroidism, with around 88% sensitivity and 81% to 82% specificity in cross-validation and 80%/75% in testing. Sample size was not statistically predetermined, and investigators were not blinded to group allocation. Most expanded thyroid clonotypes (frequency above 0.001) were also found in blood, which suggests that blood repertoires may mirror thyroid immune responses. In validation, the model predicted progression to ophthalmopathy a median of 6.5 months before onset, with approximately 71% sensitivity and roughly 73% specificity.

About this clonotype itself: Its antigen specificity is not known. No quality values exist for individual bases; no much larger clone is one base distant.

Sequences SGHNT (CDR1) and YYREEE (CDR2) are obtained from the germline V gene (reference sequence). At the junction V is shortened by 4 bases and J by 1 base, with 11 bases in between. The CDR3 starts with the cysteine, ends with the phenylalanine, and has 14 residues. This entry keeps only the CDR3 DNA: 42 bases, framed from base 1. Moderately to severely active disease, a Clinical Activity Score of at least 3, a NOSPECS grade of at least 4, and a duration under 3 months were present in ophthalmopathy patients. Patients with uncontrolled infections, other autoimmune diseases, pregnancy or lactation were excluded. Diagnoses relied on clinical symptoms, serum thyroxine and TRAb, thyroid ultrasound and orbital computed tomography. Ficoll-Paque density gradient centrifugation was used to isolate PBMCs from under 11 ml of fresh peripheral blood. Total RNA was extracted with Trizol reagent, and quality was checked on an Agilent 2100 Bioanalyzer.

The TCR beta CDR3 regions were amplified from the RNA transcripts. The first round of RT-PCR for the TCR CDR3 was performed with the HTBI primer set and the Qiagen OneStep RT-PCR kit. A second multiplex PCR round built the libraries, followed by size selection and purification. Paired-end sequencing of the libraries was performed with 100 bp reads on an Illumina HiSeq2000. Processing in the source paper ran as follows. Raw data were processed with SOAPnuke, discarding reads with adapters, uncalled bases, mean Phred below 15, or no exact constant-primer or identifier match. COPE v1.2.5 was used to merge the high-quality paired reads, and each unique nucleotide sequence was defined as a clonotype. MiTCR v1.1 was used to align the clonotypes against IMGT TRBV, TRBD and TRBJ reference segments. Analysis was restricted to V-J combinations with a frequency above 0.0001, which covered roughly 99% of repertoires. The TCS score was defined as the ratio of F50 (clonal expansion) to E x V (chaos), calculated using BLOSUM62-based TCRdist between CDR3 peptides within each V-J. Welch's t-statistics and random forest reduced fewer than 550 V-J features to roughly 13, which were used in a naive Bayes classifier (R e1071). The public reads were quality trimmed at Q25 with fastp and then assembled into clones with MiXCR by TCRdb, keeping productive beta chains. Rows are combined by CDR3 protein, so each entry shows the most common genes and DNA. It is TCRdb's table, rather than the study itself, that gives the V and J calls and clone size. Recorded for this sample are about 300,000 distinct CDR3 sequences; around 19% of them occurred a single time. Under 45% of the sample is taken by the ten largest.

The clonotype comes from a man aged 45-60 years with Graves' ophthalmopathy. The chain links TRBV5-4 with TRBJ1-1; matching of 6 bases hints at TRBD1 as the D gene. Input material: blood. The CDR3 has the sequence CASSPSDRNTEAFF. The nucleotide sequence reads as follows: TGTGCCAGCAGCCCGTCGGACAGGAACACTGAAGCTTTCTTT.